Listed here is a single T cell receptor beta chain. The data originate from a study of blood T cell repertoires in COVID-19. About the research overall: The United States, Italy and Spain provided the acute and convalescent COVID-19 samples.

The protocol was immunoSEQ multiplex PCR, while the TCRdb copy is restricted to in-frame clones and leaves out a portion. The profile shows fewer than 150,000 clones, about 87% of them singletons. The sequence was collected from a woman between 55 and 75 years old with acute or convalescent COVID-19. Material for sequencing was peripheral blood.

The CDR3 nucleotides are TGTGCCTGGGGACGTCTGGAGGCTGAAGCTTTCTTT. Translating gives CAWGRLEAEAFF. The rearrangement uses TRBV30 and TRBJ1-1; unclear D gene. Germline CDR1 is GTSNPN and CDR2 is SVGIG (reference sequence). The CDR3 spans 12 residues. Trimming removed 5 bases at V and 6 bases at J, with 13 bases between. Complete variable domain (other parts from reference TRBV30 and TRBJ1-1): SQTIHQWPATLVQPVGSPLSLECTVEGTSNPNLYWYRQAAGRGLQLLFYSVGIGQISSEVPQNLSASRPQDRQFILSSKKLLLSDSGFYLCAWGRLEAEAFFGQGTRLTVV.